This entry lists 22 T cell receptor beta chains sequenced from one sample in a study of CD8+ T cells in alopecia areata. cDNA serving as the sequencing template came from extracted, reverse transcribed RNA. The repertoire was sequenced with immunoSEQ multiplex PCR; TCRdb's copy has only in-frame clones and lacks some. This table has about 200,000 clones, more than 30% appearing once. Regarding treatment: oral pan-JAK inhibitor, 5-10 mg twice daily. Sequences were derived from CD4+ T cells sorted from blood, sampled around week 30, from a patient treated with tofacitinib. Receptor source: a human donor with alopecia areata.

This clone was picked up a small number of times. DNA for the CDR3: TGTGCCAGCAGCCAAGATTTAAGGAACTCACCCCTCCACTTT. This sequence encodes CASSQDLRNSPLHF. V is TRBV14 and J is TRBJ1-6, with D unresolved. Germline-derived CDR1 and CDR2 are SGHDN and FVKESK. This CDR3 has 14 amino acids. Deletions cut 0 bases from V and 10 bases from J, with 10 bases between.

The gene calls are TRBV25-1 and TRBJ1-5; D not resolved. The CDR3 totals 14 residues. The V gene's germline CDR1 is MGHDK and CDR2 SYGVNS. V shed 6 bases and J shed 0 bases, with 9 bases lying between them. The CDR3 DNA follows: TGTGCCAGCAGCTCGGACTATAGCAATCAGCCCCAGCATTTT. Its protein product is CASSSDYSNQPQHF.

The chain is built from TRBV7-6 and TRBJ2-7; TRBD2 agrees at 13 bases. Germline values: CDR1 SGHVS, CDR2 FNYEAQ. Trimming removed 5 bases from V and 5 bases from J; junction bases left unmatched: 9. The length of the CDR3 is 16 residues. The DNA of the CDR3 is TGTGCCAGCAGCCGGACTAGCGGGGGATCGTCGAACGAGCAGTACTTC. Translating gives CASSRTSGGSSNEQYF.

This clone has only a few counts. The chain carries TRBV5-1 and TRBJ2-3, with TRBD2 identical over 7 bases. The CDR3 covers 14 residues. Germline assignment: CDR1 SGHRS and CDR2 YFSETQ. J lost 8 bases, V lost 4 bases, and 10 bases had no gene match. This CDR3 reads CASSMSLGGSTQYF. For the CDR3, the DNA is TGCGCCAGCAGCATGAGTCTAGGCGGGAGTACGCAGTATTTT.

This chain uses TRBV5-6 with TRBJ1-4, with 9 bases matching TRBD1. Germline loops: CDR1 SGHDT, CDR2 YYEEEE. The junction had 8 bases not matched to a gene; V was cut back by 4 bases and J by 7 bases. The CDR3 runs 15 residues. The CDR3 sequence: CASSRTGTGSEKLFF. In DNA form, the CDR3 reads TGTGCCAGCAGCCGAACCGGGACAGGGAGTGAAAAACTGTTTTTT. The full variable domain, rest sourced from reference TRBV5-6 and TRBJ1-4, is DAGVTQSPTHLIKTRGQQVTLRCSPKSGHDTVSWYQQALGQGPQFIFQYYEEEERQRGNFPDRFSGHQFPNYSSELNVNALLLGDSALYLCASSRTGTGSEKLFFGSGTQLSVL.

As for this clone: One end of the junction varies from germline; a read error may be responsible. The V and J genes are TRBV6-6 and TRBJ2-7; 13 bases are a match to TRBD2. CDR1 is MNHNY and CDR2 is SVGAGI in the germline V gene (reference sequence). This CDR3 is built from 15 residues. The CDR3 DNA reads TGTGCCAGCAGAAGGAGGGGGACTAGCGGGGAGAACGGCCACTTC. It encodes CASRRRGTSGENGHF.

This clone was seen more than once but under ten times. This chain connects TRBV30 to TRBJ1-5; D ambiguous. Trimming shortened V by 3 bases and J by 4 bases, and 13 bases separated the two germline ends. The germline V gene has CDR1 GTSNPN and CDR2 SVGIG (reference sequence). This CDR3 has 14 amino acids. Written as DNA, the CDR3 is TGTGCCTGGAGAGGCGCAGCTCCGAATCAGCCCCAGCATTTT. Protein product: CAWRGAAPNQPQHF.

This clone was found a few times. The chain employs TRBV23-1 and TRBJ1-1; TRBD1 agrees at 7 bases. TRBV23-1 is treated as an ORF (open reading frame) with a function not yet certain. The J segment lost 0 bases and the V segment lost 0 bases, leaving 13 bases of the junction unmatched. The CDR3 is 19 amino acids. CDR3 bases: TGCGCCAGCAGTCAATCAAGGAGGGAGACAGGGAAGATGAACACTGAAGCTTTCTTT. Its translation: CASSQSRRETGKMNTEAFF.

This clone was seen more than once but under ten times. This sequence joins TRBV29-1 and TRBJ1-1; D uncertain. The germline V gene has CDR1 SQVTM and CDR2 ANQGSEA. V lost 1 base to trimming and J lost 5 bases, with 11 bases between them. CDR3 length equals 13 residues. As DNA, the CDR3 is TGCAGCGTTGAAGCGGTTCGCAGGACTGAAGCTTTCTTT. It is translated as CSVEAVRRTEAFF.

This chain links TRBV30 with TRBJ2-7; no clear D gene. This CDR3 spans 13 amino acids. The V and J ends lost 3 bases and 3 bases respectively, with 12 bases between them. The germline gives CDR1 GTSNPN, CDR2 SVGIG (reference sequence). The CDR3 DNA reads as TGTGCCTGGAGAACCAAAAGCGTCTACGAGCAGTACTTC. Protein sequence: CAWRTKSVYEQYF.

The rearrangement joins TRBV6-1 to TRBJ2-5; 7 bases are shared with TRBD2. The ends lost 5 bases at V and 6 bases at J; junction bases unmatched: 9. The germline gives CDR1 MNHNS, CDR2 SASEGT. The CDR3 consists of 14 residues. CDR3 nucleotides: TGTGCCAGCAGTCCCGGGGGAGGGAGACAGACCCAGTACTTC. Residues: CASSPGGGRQTQYF.

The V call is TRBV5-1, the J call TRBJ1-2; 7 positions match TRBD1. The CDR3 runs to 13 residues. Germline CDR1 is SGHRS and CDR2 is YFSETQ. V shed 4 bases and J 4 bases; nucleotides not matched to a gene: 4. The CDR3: CASSPGQLYGYTF. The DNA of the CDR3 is TGCGCCAGCAGCCCGGGACAGCTCTATGGCTACACCTTC.

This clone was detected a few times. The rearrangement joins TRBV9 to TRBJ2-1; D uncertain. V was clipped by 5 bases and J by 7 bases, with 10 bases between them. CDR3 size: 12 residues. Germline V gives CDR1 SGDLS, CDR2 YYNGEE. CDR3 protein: CASSPSWNEQFF. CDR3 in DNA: TGTGCCAGCAGTCCCAGCTGGAATGAGCAGTTCTTC.

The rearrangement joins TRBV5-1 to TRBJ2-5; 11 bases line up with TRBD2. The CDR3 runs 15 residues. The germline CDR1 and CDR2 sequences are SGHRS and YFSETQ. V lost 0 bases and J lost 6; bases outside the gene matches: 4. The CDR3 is CASSLEPSGGKTQYF. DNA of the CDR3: TGCGCCAGCAGCTTGGAACCTAGCGGGGGGAAGACCCAGTACTTC.

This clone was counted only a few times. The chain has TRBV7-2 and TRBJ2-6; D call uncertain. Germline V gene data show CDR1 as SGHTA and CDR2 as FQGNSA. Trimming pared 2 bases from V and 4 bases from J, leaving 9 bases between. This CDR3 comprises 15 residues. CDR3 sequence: CASSLYQAGANVLTF. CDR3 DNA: TGTGCCAGCAGCTTATACCAGGCAGGGGCCAACGTCCTGACTTTC.

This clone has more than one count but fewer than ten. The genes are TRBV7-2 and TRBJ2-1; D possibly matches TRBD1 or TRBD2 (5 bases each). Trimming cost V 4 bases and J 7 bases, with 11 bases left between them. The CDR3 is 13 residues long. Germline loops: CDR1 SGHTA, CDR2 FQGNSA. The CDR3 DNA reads TGTGCCAGCAGCTCCAGAGGGGAAAATGAGCAGTTCTTC. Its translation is CASSSRGENEQFF.

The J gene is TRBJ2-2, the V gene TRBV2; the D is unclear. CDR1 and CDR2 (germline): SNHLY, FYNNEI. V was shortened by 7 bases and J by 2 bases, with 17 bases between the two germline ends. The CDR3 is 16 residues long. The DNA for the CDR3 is TGTGCCAGCAAACCATCGGGCGATAGAAACACCGGGGAGCTGTTTTTT. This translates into CASKPSGDRNTGELFF.

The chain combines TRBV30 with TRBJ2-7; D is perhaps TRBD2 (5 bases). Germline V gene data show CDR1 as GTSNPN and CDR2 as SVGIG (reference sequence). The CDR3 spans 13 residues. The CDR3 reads CALYRRSSYEQYF. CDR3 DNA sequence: TGTGCTCTTTATCGGAGGAGCTCCTACGAGCAGTACTTC.

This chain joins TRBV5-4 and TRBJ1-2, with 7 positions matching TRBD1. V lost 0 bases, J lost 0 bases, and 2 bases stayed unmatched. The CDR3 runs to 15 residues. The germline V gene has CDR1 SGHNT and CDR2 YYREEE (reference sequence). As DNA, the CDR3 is TGTGCCAGCAGCTTGGGAGGGGGCGCTAACTATGGCTACACCTTC. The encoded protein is CASSLGGGANYGYTF.

CDR3 amino acids: CASSPRRDYGYTF. The CDR3 DNA sequence: TGTGCCAGCAGCCCTCGCAGGGACTATGGCTACACCTTC. J is TRBJ1-2 and V is TRBV7-9; D is perhaps TRBD1 (5 bases). V gave up 5 bases and J gave up 3 bases, with 10 bases separating them. The germline V gene has CDR1 SEHNR and CDR2 FQNEAQ (reference sequence). This CDR3 has 13 amino acids.

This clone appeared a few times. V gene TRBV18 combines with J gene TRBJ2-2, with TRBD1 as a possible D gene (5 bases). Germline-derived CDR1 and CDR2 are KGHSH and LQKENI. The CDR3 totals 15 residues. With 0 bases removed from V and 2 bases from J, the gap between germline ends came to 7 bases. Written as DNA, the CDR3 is TGTGCCAGCTCACCACCTGACAGAAACACCGGGGAGCTGTTTTTT. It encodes CASSPPDRNTGELFF.

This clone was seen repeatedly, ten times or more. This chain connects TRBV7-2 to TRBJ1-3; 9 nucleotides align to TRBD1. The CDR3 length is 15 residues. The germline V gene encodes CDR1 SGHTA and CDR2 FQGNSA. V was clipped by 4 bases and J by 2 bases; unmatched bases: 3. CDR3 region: CASSSTGGTGNTIYF. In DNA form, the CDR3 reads TGTGCCAGCAGCTCCACAGGGGGCACTGGAAACACCATATATTTT.